Listed below are T cell receptor beta chains from one sample, sequenced in a study of long-term antiretroviral therapy in people with HIV. Clones were sequenced by immunoSEQ multiplex PCR, and TCRdb holds only the in-frame ones, with some missing. The table records 35,000 to 55,000 clones, 90% to 95% of them present only once. Sequenced material: unsorted PBMCs, taken 3.7 years after starting antiretroviral therapy. Receptors originate from a woman aged 45-65 years with HIV. Both conserved end residues are part of each CDR3. D genes are given only for firm matches. Where a row states a size, it is once, few, many or the class of an expanded clone; other rows omit it.

J: TRBJ2-6
D: -
V: TRBV7-9
size: once
CDR3: CASSLRRTLGANVLTF
DNA: TGTGCCAGCAGCTTAAGGAGGACCCTGGGGGCCAACGTCCTGACTTTC

J: TRBJ2-5
D: -
V: TRBV2
size: -
CDR3: CASAYDLVAEETQYF
DNA: TGTGCCAGCGCCTATGACTTAGTGGCGGAAGAGACCCAGTACTTC

J: TRBJ1-4
D: -
V: TRBV25-1
size: -
CDR3: CASTPFGANEKLFF
DNA: TGTGCCAGCACACCCTTTGGTGCTAATGAAAAACTGTTTTTT

J: TRBJ2-3
D: -
V: TRBV7-9
size: -
CDR3: CASSTSFTQYF
DNA: TGTGCCAGCAGCACGTCTTTCACGCAATATTTT

J: TRBJ1-4
D: -
V: TRBV27
size: -
CDR3: CASSPSRVRYEKLFF
DNA: TGTGCCAGCAGTCCCTCCAGGGTGCGGTACGAAAAACTGTTTTTT

J: TRBJ1-4
D: TRBD1
V: TRBV6-6
size: -
CDR3: CATKGQGNEKLFF
DNA: TGTGCCACCAAGGGACAGGGGAATGAAAAACTGTTTTTT

J: TRBJ1-1
D: -
V: TRBV5-1
size: -
CDR3: CASYLGTANTEAFF
DNA: TGCGCCAGCTACCTCGGGACTGCCAACACTGAAGCTTTCTTT

J: TRBJ1-4
D: TRBD1
V: TRBV6-5
size: once
CDR3: CASSTGTGVEKLFF
DNA: TGTGCCAGCAGCACCGGGACAGGGGTTGAAAAACTGTTTTTT

J: TRBJ1-1
D: -
V: TRBV19
size: -
CDR3: CASCGGLVDTEAFF
DNA: TGTGCCAGTTGCGGGGGGCTTGTCGACACTGAAGCTTTCTTT

J: TRBJ2-1
D: -
V: TRBV7-7
size: -
CDR3: CASSFDRENEQFF
DNA: TGTGCTAGCAGCTTTGACCGGGAGAATGAGCAGTTCTTC

J: TRBJ2-5
D: -
V: TRBV9
size: -
CDR3: CASSVGVGGASWETQYF
DNA: TGTGCCAGCAGCGTAGGGGTAGGGGGGGCTTCGTGGGAGACCCAGTACTTC

J: TRBJ2-7
D: -
V: TRBV6-1
size: -
CDR3: CASSDGQGGYEQYF
DNA: TGTGCCAGCAGTGATGGTCAGGGCGGCTACGAGCAGTACTTC

J: TRBJ2-3
D: TRBD2
V: TRBV5-1
size: -
CDR3: CASSAGSGGTDTQYF
DNA: TGCGCCAGCAGTGCGGGTAGCGGGGGCACAGATACGCAGTATTTT

J: TRBJ1-1
D: -
V: TRBV2
size: once
CDR3: CASSEAYMAFF
DNA: TGTGCCAGCAGTGAGGCTTATATGGCTTTCTTT

J: TRBJ2-5
D: -
V: TRBV5-1
size: -
CDR3: CASTTMGQTAETQYF
DNA: TGCGCCAGCACCACGATGGGGCAAACCGCAGAGACCCAGTACTTC

J: TRBJ2-3
D: -
V: TRBV19
size: -
CDR3: CASRSAGNTDTQYF
DNA: TGTGCCAGTAGAAGCGCAGGAAACACAGATACGCAGTATTTT

J: TRBJ2-3
D: TRBD2
V: TRBV29-1
size: -
CDR3: CSPRVAGLDTQYF
DNA: TGCAGCCCCCGGGTAGCGGGGCTGGATACGCAGTATTTT

J: TRBJ2-1
D: TRBD2
V: TRBV27
size: -
CDR3: CASTLGGTYNEQFF
DNA: TGTGCCAGCACTCTGGGGGGGACCTACAATGAGCAGTTCTTC

J: TRBJ1-4
D: -
V: TRBV6-1
size: -
CDR3: CASTVSGGYEKLFF
DNA: TGTGCCAGCACCGTTTCGGGGGGCTATGAAAAACTGTTTTTT

J: TRBJ1-6
D: -
V: TRBV7-2
size: -
CDR3: CASSILPGQEGSPLHF
DNA: TGTGCCAGCAGCATCCTGCCCGGGCAGGAGGGCTCACCCCTCCACTTT

J: TRBJ1-2
D: TRBD1
V: TRBV5-1
size: -
CDR3: CASSFGQDGAYGYTF
DNA: TGCGCCAGCAGCTTTGGACAGGACGGCGCCTATGGCTACACCTTC

J: TRBJ2-3
D: -
V: TRBV7-3
size: -
CDR3: CASSLMGVTDTQYF
DNA: TGTGCCAGCAGCTTAATGGGGGTCACAGATACGCAGTATTTT